This TCR beta chain emerged from a study of T cell repertoires in cytomegalovirus infection. Study-level background: Recently identified HLA-C-restricted CMV epitopes were among the peptides used. TCR beta signatures that were public indicated CMV infection and matching HLA type. Whole-study results and caveats: There were carriers of CMV plus the relevant HLA, and cumulative public TCR beta family frequency identified them. The ex vivo response showed dominance by HLA-C-restricted CMV-specific TCR beta clonotypes.

CDR1 is MNHNS and CDR2 is SASEGT in the germline V gene. V dropped 7 bases and J dropped 4; count of bases not matched to a gene: 15. The CDR3 consists of 18 residues. Details on this clonotype: Its antigen is not known.

One entry per CDR3 protein, called by TCRdb with MiXCR from the reads. The data contain roughly 170,000 distinct CDR3 sequences, about 20% of them singletons. Sequencing used CD8+ T cells from cultured PBMCs, obtained from culture after CMV antigen stimulation. The chain links TRBV6-1 to TRBJ2-2, with 10 bases lining up with TRBD1. The TCR sequence derives from a human donor in good health (CMV status not recorded). Some clones in this sample may be carry-over from other donors' samples. CDR3 protein: CASTEDRGMRSVTGELFF. The CDR3 coding sequence is TGTGCCAGCACTGAGGACAGGGGGATGCGTTCGGTCACCGGGGAGCTGTTTTTT.